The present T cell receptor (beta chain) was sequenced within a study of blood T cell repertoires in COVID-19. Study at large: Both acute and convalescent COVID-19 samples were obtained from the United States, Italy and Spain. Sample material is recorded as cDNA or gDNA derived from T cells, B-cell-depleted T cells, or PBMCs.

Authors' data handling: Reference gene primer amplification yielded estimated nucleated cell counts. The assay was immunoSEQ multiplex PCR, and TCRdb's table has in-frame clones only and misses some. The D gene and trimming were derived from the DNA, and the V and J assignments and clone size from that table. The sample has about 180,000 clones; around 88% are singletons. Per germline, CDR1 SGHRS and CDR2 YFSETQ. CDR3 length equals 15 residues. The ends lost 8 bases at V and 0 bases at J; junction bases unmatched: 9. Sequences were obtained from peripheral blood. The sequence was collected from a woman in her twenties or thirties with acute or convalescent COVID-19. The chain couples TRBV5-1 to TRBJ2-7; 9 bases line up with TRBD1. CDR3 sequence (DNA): TGCGCCAGTCGTCCCGGGACAGGGATCTCCTACGAGCAGTACTTC. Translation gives CASRPGTGISYEQYF.